What follows are 14 T cell receptor beta chains derived from one specimen sequenced in a study of technical replicates of blood from several donors. Using immunoSEQ multiplex PCR, the repertoire was profiled, and TCRdb retains in-frame clones only, with some absent. The table shows roughly 70,000 clones, with around 93% occurring only once. Sequenced: T cells isolated from PBMCs. Receptor source: a human donor in good health.

V and J are TRBV29-1 and TRBJ1-3; the match to TRBD1 covers 7 bases. V lost 3 bases, J lost 8 bases, and 4 bases stayed unmatched. The CDR3 runs to 12 residues. Germline CDR1 reads SQVTM; CDR2 reads ANQGSEA. Here the CDR3 reads CSVDGQGDTIYF. In DNA form, the CDR3 reads TGCAGCGTTGACGGCCAGGGGGACACCATATATTTT.

Written as DNA, the CDR3 is TGTGCCAGCAGTGAACGGGGGGGGAGGCAGCCCCAGCATTTT. Translation gives CASSERGGRQPQHF. The J gene is TRBJ1-5, the V gene TRBV6-1; possibly TRBD1 for D (5 bases). Germline CDR1 MNHNS, CDR2 SASEGT. The CDR3 is made up of 14 amino acids. With 2 bases removed from V and 7 bases from J, the gap between germline ends came to 12 bases.

This clone was counted once. This chain connects TRBV4-2 to TRBJ2-3; D remains ambiguous. This CDR3 is 14 amino acids long. Germline lookup yields CDR1 LGHNA and CDR2 YNFKEQ. V was shortened by 2 bases and J by 5 bases, with 11 bases between the two germline ends. This CDR3 is CASSQIAIKDTQYF. In nucleotides, the CDR3 is TGTGCCAGCAGCCAAATTGCGATTAAAGATACGCAGTATTTT.

The DNA of the CDR3 is TGTGCCAGCAGAAGGACAGGGAGATTTGAAAAACTGTTTTTT. It codes for CASRRTGRFEKLFF. The V call is TRBV2, the J call TRBJ1-4; 8 bases are shared with TRBD1. The CDR3 spans 14 residues. The V gene end was trimmed by 6 bases and the J gene end by 7 bases; junction bases not matched to a gene: 7. CDR1 is SNHLY, CDR2 FYNNEI, per germline. The whole variable domain, remainder taken from reference TRBV2 and TRBJ1-4, is EPEVTQTPSHQVTQMGQEVILRCVPISNHLYFYWYRQILGQKVEFLVSFYNNEISEKSEIFDDQFSVERPDGSNFTLKIRSTKLEDSAMYFCASRRTGRFEKLFFGSGTQLSVL.

This chain connects TRBV27 to TRBJ2-1; tentatively, D is TRBD2 (6 bases). The CDR3 spans 18 residues. Germline V gives CDR1 MNHEY, CDR2 SMNVEV (reference sequence). Trimming removed 2 bases from V and 2 bases from J, with 19 bases in between. The CDR3 protein is CASSLGDFWGLTYNEQFF. The CDR3, as DNA: TGTGCCAGCAGTTTAGGGGACTTCTGGGGCTTAACCTACAATGAGCAGTTCTTC.

This CDR3 is CASKFSSPSGEFNEQFF. The CDR3 DNA sequence: TGTGCCAGCAAGTTTTCATCACCTAGCGGGGAATTCAATGAGCAGTTCTTC. The chain carries TRBV7-9 and TRBJ2-1; 9 positions match TRBD2. J lost 6 bases, V lost 7 bases, and 16 bases had no gene match. This CDR3 is built from 17 residues. Germline V gene lookup returns CDR1 SEHNR and CDR2 FQNEAQ (reference sequence).

This sequence joins TRBV30 and TRBJ2-1; 9 nucleotides line up with TRBD1. J gave up 11 bases and V 1 base, and 3 bases lay outside the gene matches. The germline gives CDR1 GTSNPN, CDR2 SVGIG (reference sequence). The CDR3 covers 12 residues. The CDR3 loop reads CAWSGDRVQQFF. The CDR3 nucleotides are TGTGCCTGGAGTGGGGACAGGGTTCAGCAGTTCTTC.

The rearrangement links TRBV11-3 to TRBJ2-5, with D unclear. Germline V gives CDR1 SGHNT, CDR2 YENEEA. The CDR3 runs to 13 residues. V was clipped by 6 bases and J by 5 bases, with 13 bases between them. CDR3 in amino acids: CASRLTRVETQYF. The CDR3 nucleotides read TGTGCCAGCAGGCTGACTCGGGTGGAGACCCAGTACTTC.

The V call is TRBV7-8, the J call TRBJ1-2, with 12 bases matching TRBD1. Trimming took 9 bases from V and 3 from J; bases not matched to a gene: 14. The CDR3 runs 17 residues. Per germline, CDR1 SGHVS and CDR2 FQNEAQ. CDR3 DNA sequence: TGTGCCAGTCTGTTGGGGACAGGGGGCGCCGGGGACTATGGCTACACCTTC. This gives the protein CASLLGTGGAGDYGYTF.

The V call is TRBV27, the J call TRBJ2-7; tentatively, D is TRBD2 (5 bases). Germline V gene lookup returns CDR1 MNHEY and CDR2 SMNVEV (reference sequence). The CDR3 sequence is 14 residues long. V lost 4 bases and J lost 4, with 14 bases in between. The CDR3 loop is CASSYTSTKYEQYF. CDR3 sequence (DNA): TGTGCCAGCAGTTATACTAGTACAAAGTACGAGCAGTACTTC.

The chain joins TRBV4-1 to TRBJ2-7, with a possible D match to TRBD1 (6 bases). The CDR3 is 16 residues long. Trimming removed 0 bases from V and 2 bases from J, with 14 bases in between. Germline V gives CDR1 MGHRA, CDR2 YSYEKL. CDR3 residues: CASSQEITGFPYEQYF. The CDR3 DNA sequence: TGCGCCAGCAGCCAAGAGATAACAGGGTTTCCCTACGAGCAGTACTTC.

V usage is TRBV7-9 and J usage is TRBJ2-1; no definite D call. This CDR3 is 13 amino acids long. The germline V and J ends were trimmed by 8 bases and 0 bases, with 8 bases remaining between them. Germline V lookup: CDR1 SEHNR, CDR2 FQNEAQ (reference sequence). For the CDR3, the DNA is TGTGCCAGCTTGGAGAGCTCCTACAATGAGCAGTTCTTC. Protein: CASLESSYNEQFF.

The chain couples TRBV7-9 to TRBJ2-7; TRBD2 aligns across 11 bases. The trim removed 6 bases at V and 3 bases at J, leaving 7 bases unmatched. Germline CDR1 and CDR2: SEHNR and FQNEAQ (reference sequence). This CDR3 has 15 amino acids. This chain's CDR3 is CASSYGLAGYYEQYF. The CDR3 DNA reads as TGTGCCAGCAGTTATGGACTAGCGGGTTACTACGAGCAGTACTTC.

The chain joins TRBV5-4 to TRBJ1-3; the D is unclear. V was cut by 0 bases and J by 1 base, with 5 bases left in between. The CDR3 runs 14 residues. From germline, CDR1 is SGHNT and CDR2 YYREEE (reference sequence). The CDR3 is CASSLAGSGNTIYF. DNA of the CDR3: TGTGCCAGCAGCTTGGCAGGATCTGGAAACACCATATATTTT.